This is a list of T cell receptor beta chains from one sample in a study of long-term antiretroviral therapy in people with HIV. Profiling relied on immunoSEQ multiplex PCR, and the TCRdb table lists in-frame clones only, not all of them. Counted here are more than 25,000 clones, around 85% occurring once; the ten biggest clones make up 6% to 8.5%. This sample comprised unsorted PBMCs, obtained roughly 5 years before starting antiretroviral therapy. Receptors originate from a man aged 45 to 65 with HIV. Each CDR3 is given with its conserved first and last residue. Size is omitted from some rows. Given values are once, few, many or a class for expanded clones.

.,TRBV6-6,CASSLDSTNEKLFF
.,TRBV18,CASSPPGGAGEREQYF
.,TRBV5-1,CASSLGDRAHSPLHF
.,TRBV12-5,CASGLPGIPF
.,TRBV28,CASSFGSGEQYF
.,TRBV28,CASGKGYNEQYF
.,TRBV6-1,CASRENSNQPQHF
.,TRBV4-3,CASSPHPSVQGYSVQYF
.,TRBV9,CASKEGAVGETQYF
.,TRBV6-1,CASSVGLAGDSYEQYF
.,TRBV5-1,CASSLAGLAAYEQYF
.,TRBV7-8,CASSTPGHLPGELFF
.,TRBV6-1,CASRGDLSSYEQYF
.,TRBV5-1,CASSFLISSGELFF
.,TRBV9,CASSVGGQAPNEQYF
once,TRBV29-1,CSVTRGAPDTQYF
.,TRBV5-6,CASSLSLLTGELFF
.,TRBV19,CASSMGLQETQYF
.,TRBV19,CASQFWDTQYF
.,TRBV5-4,CASSRTSGPYNEQFF
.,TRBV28,CASSPGWDRDSSPLHF
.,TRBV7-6,CASSRQTEDGYTF
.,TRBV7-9,CASSEQQVAYGYTF
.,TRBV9,CASSRADRNSPLHF
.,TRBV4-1,CASSQVGASGSNEQFF
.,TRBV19,CASSIAFTGSGELFF
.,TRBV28,CAIQGGRMVMNTEAFF
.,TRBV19,CASSLGRGDTQYF
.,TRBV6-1,CASRQGTEKLFF
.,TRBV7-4,CASSLLDRYEQYF
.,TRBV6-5,CASSYPTGPQHF
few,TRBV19,CASSPEAGATYEQYF
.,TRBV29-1,CSVATMGLYNEQFF
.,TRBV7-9,CASTRAGGPHEQYF
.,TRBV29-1,CSVARQLSYEQYF
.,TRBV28,CASTQTGQPQHF
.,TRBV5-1,CASSELAGEAYEQYF
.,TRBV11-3,CASSLGSGDYYEQYF
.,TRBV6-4,CASSDSTSGSNEQFF
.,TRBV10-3,CATNRQGQPQHF
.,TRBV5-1,CASDPGGSGANVLTF
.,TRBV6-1,CASSVGTPNTEAFF